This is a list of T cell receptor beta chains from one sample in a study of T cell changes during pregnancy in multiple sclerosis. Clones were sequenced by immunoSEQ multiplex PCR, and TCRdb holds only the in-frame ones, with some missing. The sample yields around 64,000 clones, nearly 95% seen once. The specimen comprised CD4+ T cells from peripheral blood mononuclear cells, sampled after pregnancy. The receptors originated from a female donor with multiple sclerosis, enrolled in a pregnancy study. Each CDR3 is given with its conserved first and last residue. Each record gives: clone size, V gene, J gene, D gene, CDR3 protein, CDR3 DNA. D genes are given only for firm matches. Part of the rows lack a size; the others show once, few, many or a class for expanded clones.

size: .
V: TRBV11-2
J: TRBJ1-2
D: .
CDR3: CASSQEQDYYGYTF
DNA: TGTGCCAGCAGCCAAGAACAGGATTACTATGGCTACACCTTC

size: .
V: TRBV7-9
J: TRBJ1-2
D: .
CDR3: CASSPRDSRNYGYTF
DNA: TGTGCCAGCAGCCCCCGGGACTCCAGAAACTATGGCTACACCTTC

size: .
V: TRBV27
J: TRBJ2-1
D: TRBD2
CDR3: CASGAGGYNEQFF
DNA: TGTGCCAGCGGAGCGGGAGGATACAATGAGCAGTTCTTC

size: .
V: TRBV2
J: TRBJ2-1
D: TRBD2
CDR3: CASSGTSGAGFNEQFF
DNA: TGTGCCAGCAGTGGGACTAGCGGGGCGGGATTCAATGAGCAGTTCTTC

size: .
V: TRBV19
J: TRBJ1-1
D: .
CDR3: CASSPRGINTEAFF
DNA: TGTGCCAGTAGTCCCCGCGGGATCAACACTGAAGCTTTCTTT

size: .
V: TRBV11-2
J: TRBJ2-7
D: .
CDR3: CASSFALESGEYF
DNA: TGTGCCAGCAGCTTCGCGCTGGAGTCGGGGGAGTACTTC

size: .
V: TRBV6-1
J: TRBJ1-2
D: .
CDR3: CASRATFEDYGYTF
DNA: TGTGCCAGCAGAGCCACTTTCGAGGACTATGGCTACACCTTC

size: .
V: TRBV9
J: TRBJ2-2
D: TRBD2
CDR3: CASSVAVAGLTGELFF
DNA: TGTGCCAGCAGCGTAGCGGTAGCGGGACTCACCGGGGAGCTGTTTTTT

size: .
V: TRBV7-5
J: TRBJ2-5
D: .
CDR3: CVRSSSQETQYF
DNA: TGTGTCAGAAGCTCGAGCCAAGAGACCCAGTACTTC

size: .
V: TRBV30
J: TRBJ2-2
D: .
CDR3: CAWSVFGGGTGELFF
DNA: TGTGCCTGGAGTGTTTTCGGAGGTGGGACCGGGGAGCTGTTTTTT

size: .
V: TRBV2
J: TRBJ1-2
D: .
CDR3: CASRDRQNGGYTF
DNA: TGTGCCAGCAGGGATCGACAGAATGGAGGCTACACCTTC

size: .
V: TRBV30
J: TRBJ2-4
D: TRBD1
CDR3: CAWAPYQGDLAKNIQYF
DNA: TGTGCCTGGGCACCCTATCAGGGGGACCTAGCCAAAAACATTCAGTACTTC

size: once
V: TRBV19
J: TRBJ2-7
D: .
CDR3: CASSVSGLLYEQYF
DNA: TGTGCCAGTAGCGTTAGCGGCCTACTCTACGAGCAGTACTTC

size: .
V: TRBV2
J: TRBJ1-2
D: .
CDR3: CASSPTGGQSGYTF
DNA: TGTGCCAGCAGTCCGACGGGGGGGCAAAGCGGCTACACCTTC

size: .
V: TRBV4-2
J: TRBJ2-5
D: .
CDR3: CASSRSVAETQYF
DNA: TGTGCCAGCAGCCGCTCAGTAGCGGAGACCCAGTACTTC

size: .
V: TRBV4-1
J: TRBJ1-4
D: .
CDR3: CASSRLQVGPTNEKLFF
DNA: TGCGCCAGCAGCCGCCTACAGGTGGGGCCGACTAATGAAAAACTGTTTTTT

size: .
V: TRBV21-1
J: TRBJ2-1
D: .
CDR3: CASSELAGSFGEQFF
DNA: TGTGCCAGCAGCGAACTAGCGGGTAGTTTTGGTGAGCAGTTCTTC

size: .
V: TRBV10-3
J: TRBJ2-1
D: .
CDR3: CAIRENTGEQFF
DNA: TGTGCCATCAGGGAAAACACGGGTGAGCAGTTCTTC

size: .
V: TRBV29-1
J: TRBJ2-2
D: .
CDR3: CSVEGRTNTGELFF
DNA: TGCAGCGTTGAAGGCAGGACGAACACCGGGGAGCTGTTTTTT

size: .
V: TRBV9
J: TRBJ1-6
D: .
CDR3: CASSVLQGTNSPLHF
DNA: TGTGCCAGCAGCGTCCTACAGGGAACGAATTCACCCCTCCACTTT

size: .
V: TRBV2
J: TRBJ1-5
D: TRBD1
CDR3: CASRPGQLTNQPQHF
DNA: TGTGCCAGCAGGCCGGGACAGCTAACTAATCAGCCCCAGCATTTT

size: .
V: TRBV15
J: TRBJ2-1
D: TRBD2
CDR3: CATSRELTTLAGGDNEQFF
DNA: TGTGCCACCAGCAGAGAGTTGACTACCCTAGCGGGAGGTGACAATGAGCAGTTCTTC